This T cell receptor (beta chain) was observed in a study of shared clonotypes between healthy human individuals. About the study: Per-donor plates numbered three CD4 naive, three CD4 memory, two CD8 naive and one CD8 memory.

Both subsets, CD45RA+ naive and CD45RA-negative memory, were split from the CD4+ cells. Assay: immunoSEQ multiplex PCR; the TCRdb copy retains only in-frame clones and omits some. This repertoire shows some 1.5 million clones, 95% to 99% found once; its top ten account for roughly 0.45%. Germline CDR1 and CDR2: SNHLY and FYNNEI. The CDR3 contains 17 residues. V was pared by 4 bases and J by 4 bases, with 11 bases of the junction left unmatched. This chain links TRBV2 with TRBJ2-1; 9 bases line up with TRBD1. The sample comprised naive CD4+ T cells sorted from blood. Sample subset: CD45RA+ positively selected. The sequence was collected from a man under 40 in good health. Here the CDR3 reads CASSVRRDRVGYNEQFF. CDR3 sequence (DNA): TGTGCCAGCAGTGTCCGCCGGGACAGGGTGGGATACAATGAGCAGTTCTTC.